This T cell receptor beta chain originates from a study of CD8+ T cells in alopecia areata. cDNA prepared by RNA extraction and subsequent reverse transcription served as the template for sequencing. Method: immunoSEQ multiplex PCR; TCRdb's copy keeps in-frame clones and lacks some. The profile shows about 200,000 clones, about three fifths of them singletons. Notes on the study in general: Under tofacitinib, fewer expanded CD8+ clones appeared among the top 100 scalp clones.

A remark on this clone: As yet, its antigen is unknown.

Germline values: CDR1 SGHNT, CDR2 YYREEE (reference sequence). V gave up 7 bases and J gave up 0 bases, with 14 bases separating them. The CDR3 covers 15 residues. Indicated treatment: oral pan-JAK inhibitor, 5-10 mg twice daily. Researchers gathered lesional scalp punch biopsies and peripheral blood from patients with alopecia areata. The origin of this receptor is a human donor with alopecia areata. The sample in question was CD4+ T cells sorted from blood, obtained around week 50, from a patient treated with tofacitinib. The chain combines TRBV5-4 with TRBJ2-1; D is possibly TRBD2 (6 bases). CDR3 coding DNA: TGTGCCAGCCACATCGTGGGGGGCTCCTACAATGAGCAGTTCTTC. Residues: CASHIVGGSYNEQFF.